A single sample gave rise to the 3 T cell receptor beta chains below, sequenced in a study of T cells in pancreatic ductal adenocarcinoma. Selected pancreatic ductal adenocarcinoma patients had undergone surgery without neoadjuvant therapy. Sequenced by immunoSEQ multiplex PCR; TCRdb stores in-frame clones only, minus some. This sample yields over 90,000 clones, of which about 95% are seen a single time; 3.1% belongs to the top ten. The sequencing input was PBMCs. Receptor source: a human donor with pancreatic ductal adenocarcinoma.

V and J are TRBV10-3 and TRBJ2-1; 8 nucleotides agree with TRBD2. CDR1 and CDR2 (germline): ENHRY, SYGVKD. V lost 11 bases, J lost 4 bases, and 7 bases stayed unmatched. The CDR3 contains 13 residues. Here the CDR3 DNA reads TGTGCCGCCCGGACTAGCCCGTACAATGAGCAGTTCTTC. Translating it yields CAARTSPYNEQFF.

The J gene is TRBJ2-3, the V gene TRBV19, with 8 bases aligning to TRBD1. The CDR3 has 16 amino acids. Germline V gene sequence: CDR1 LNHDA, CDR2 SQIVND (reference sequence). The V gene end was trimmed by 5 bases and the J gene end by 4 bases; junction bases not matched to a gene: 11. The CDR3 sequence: CASSPLSGQDADTQYF. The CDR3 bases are TGTGCCAGTAGTCCTCTGTCGGGACAGGACGCAGATACGCAGTATTTT.

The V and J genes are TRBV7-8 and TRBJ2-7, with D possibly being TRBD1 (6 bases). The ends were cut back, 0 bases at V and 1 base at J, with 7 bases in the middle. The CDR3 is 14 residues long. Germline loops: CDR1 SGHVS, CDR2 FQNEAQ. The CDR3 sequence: CASSLATGSYEQYF. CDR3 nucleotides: TGTGCCAGCAGCTTAGCGACAGGATCCTACGAGCAGTACTTC.